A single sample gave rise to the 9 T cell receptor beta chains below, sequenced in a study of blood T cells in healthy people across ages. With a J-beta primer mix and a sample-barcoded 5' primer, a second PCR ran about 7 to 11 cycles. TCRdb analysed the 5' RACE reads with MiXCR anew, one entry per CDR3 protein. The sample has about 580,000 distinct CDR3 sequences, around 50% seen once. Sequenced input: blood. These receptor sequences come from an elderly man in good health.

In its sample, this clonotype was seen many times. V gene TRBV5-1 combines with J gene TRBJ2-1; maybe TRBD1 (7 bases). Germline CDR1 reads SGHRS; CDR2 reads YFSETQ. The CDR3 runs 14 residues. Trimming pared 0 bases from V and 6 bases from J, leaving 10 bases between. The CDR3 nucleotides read TGCGCCAGCAGCTTGGGTCAGGGGGGCAATGAGCAGTTCTTC. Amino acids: CASSLGQGGNEQFF.

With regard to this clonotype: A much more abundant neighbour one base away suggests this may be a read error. As DNA, the CDR3 is TGTGCCAGCAGCTTAGTAGTCTATTCGATTCGAAGTAGGCAGTTCTTC. Translated: CASSLVVYSIRSRQFF. The chain carries TRBV7-2 and TRBJ2-1; D is ambiguous. V gave up 1 base and J gave up 12 bases, with 22 bases separating them. Germline V CDR1 and CDR2: SGHTA, FQGNSA. The CDR3 contains 16 residues.

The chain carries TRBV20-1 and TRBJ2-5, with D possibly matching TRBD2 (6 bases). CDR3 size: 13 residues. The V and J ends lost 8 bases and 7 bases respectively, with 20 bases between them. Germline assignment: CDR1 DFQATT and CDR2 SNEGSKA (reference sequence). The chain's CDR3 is CSTIAAERGTQYF. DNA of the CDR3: TGCAGTACCATAGCGGCGGAGAGGGGGACCCAGTACTTC.

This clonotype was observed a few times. The CDR3 loop is CASSLVPLVAAGRLDEQFF. CDR3 nucleotides: TGTGCCAGCAGCTTAGTCCCCCTTGTAGCGGCAGGCCGACTCGATGAGCAGTTCTTC. V usage is TRBV7-6 and J usage is TRBJ2-1; a weak D match, TRBD2 (6 bases). The V and J ends lost 1 base and 8 bases respectively, with 27 bases between them. CDR1 is SGHVS and CDR2 is FNYEAQ in the germline V gene. The length of the CDR3 is 19 residues.

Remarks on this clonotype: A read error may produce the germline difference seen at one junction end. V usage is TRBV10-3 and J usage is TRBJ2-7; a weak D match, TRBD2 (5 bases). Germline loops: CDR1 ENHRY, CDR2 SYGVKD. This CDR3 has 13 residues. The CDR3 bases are TGTGCCAGCAGTGAGCCTAGCAGCTACGAGCAGTACTTC. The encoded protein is CASSEPSSYEQYF.

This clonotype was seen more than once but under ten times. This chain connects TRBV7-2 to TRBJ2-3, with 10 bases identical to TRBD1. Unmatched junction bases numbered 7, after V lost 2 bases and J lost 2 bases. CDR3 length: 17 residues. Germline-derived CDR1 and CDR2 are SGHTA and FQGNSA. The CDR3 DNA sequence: TGTGCCAGCAGCTTAATAGGGACAGGGGCTTCCACAGATACGCAGTATTTT. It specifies CASSLIGTGASTDTQYF.

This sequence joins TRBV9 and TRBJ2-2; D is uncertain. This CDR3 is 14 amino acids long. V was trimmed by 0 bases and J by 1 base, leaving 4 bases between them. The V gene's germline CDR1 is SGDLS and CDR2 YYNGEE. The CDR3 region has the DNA TGTGCCAGCAGCGTAGCGGTGAACACCGGGGAGCTGTTTTTT. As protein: CASSVAVNTGELFF.

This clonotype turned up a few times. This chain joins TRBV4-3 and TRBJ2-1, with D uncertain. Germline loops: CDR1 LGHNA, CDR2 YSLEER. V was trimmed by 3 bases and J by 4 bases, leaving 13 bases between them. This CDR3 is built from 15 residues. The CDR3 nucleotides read TGCGCCAGCAGCCAGAGGATTACTGGTTACAATGAGCAGTTCTTC. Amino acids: CASSQRITGYNEQFF.

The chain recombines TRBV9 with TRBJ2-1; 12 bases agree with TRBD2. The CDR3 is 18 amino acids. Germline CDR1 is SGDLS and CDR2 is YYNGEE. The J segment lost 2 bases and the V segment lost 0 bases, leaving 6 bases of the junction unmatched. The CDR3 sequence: CASSVDTTSGGPYNEQFF. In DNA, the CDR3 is TGTGCCAGCAGCGTAGATACGACTAGCGGGGGACCCTACAATGAGCAGTTCTTC.